This TCR beta chain came from a study of metastatic and nonmetastatic thyroid tumors (dated by TCRdb to 2020 to 2021). With regard to the full study: Repertoires were compared across peripheral blood and tumor or nodule tissue samples from malignant and benign thyroid patients. Results the study describes overall, beyond this receptor: In both blood and tumor samples, TCR beta diversity was reported to be significantly higher in malignant tumors than in benign nodules.

No treatment had been received by any patient before thyroid surgery. Using T-cell receptor beta sequencing, the study looked back at clinical samples from patients collected from 2012 to 2018. In the germline V gene (reference sequence), CDR1 corresponds to MNHEY and CDR2 to SMNVEV. The CDR3 contains 15 residues, cysteine and phenylalanine counted. The sequence is cut down to CDR3 DNA, 45 bases in frame from base 1. V lost 5 bases and J lost 5 bases, and the count of bases not matched to a germline gene is 7. This clone was found many times. Its recognized antigen is unknown. No base quality values were provided; no much bigger clone lies one nucleotide off. Library creation used PCR. Sequencing used an Illumina HiSeq 4000. High-throughput sequencing was used to profile the TCR beta-chain CDR3 region of each patient. The published analysis was carried out like this. The researchers built a classifier to tell apart papillary thyroid cancer patients with distant metastasis, based on CDR3 differences among clinicopathological groups. Repertoire diversity was assessed with the Shannon index, and tumor-blood repertoire similarity with the Morisita-Horn index. TCRdb reprocessed the public reads (quality trimming at Q25 with fastp, clone calling with MiXCR) and kept in-frame beta chains. The V and J calls follow TCRdb's processing rather than the paper's. For this sample there are about 21,000 clones; roughly 12% appear just once. The top ten clonotypes cover approximately 25% of the sample.

Here the chain combines TRBV27 and TRBJ2-1; 9 bases in between match TRBD1. The sequence was obtained from a female donor with papillary thyroid cancer or a benign thyroid nodule (not recorded which). Some clones in this sample may be carry-over from other donors' samples. The sample was blood. The DNA sequence follows: TGTGCCAGCAGTAAAGGACAGGGGCGACACAATGAGCAGTTCTTC. The resulting protein is CASSKGQGRHNEQFF.